This passage covers 26 T cell receptor beta chains from one sample sequenced in a study of CD4+ T cells in melanoma. Sequenced by immunoSEQ multiplex PCR; TCRdb stores in-frame clones only, minus some. Seen here are around 100,000 clones, about 92% observed once, and the top ten hold 3.3%. The sample taken for sequencing was peripheral blood. These receptors were obtained from a human donor with melanoma.

The chain has TRBV2 and TRBJ2-7; a weak D match, TRBD2 (5 bases). The germline V gene encodes CDR1 SNHLY and CDR2 FYNNEI. Trimming cost V 4 bases and J 0 bases, with 10 bases left between them. This CDR3 region has 14 residues. This chain's CDR3 is CASSGGLYSYEQYF. In nucleotides, the CDR3 is TGTGCCAGCAGTGGAGGGTTATACTCCTACGAGCAGTACTTC.

This chain links TRBV9 with TRBJ1-6; 9 nucleotides match TRBD1. Looked up from germline, CDR1 is SGDLS and CDR2 is YYNGEE. The CDR3 covers 15 residues. Germline trimming cut 0 bases from V and 8 bases from J; bases unmatched to any gene: 3. The CDR3 region has the DNA TGTGCCAGCAGCGTAGATCGGGACAGGGATTCACCCCTCCACTTT. Its translation: CASSVDRDRDSPLHF.

The chain recombines TRBV4-3 with TRBJ2-7; D remains ambiguous. The V gene's germline CDR1 is LGHNA and CDR2 YSLEER. The CDR3 totals 12 residues. V lost 0 bases to trimming and J lost 6 bases, with 6 bases between them. CDR3 region: CASSQDPSEQYF. Here the CDR3 DNA reads TGCGCCAGCAGCCAAGATCCCAGCGAGCAGTACTTC.

This clone has a single count. V and J are TRBV29-1 and TRBJ2-3; D is uncertain. The CDR3 has 13 amino acids. Germline V gene lookup returns CDR1 SQVTM and CDR2 ANQGSEA. V lost 4 bases and J 0 bases, leaving 8 bases between the germline ends. The CDR3 DNA is TGCAGCGTTGTGCCAGCTAGCACAGATACGCAGTATTTT. Protein product: CSVVPASTDTQYF.

The genes are TRBV6-6 and TRBJ2-2; 11 bases agree with TRBD1. Germline CDR1 MNHNY, CDR2 SVGAGI (reference sequence). The ends lost 6 bases at V and 5 bases at J; junction bases unmatched: 5. The CDR3 length is 15 residues. The CDR3 loop is CASRTGTGGTGELFF. The CDR3 DNA sequence: TGTGCCAGCAGAACCGGGACAGGGGGTACCGGGGAGCTGTTTTTT.

The chain joins TRBV5-4 to TRBJ1-2; D is perhaps TRBD1 (6 bases). Germline V gene lookup returns CDR1 SGHNT and CDR2 YYREEE (reference sequence). The CDR3 consists of 17 residues. With 4 bases removed from V and 5 bases from J, the gap between germline ends came to 24 bases. The CDR3 reads CASSPGGIQGAEYGYTF. In DNA form, the CDR3 reads TGTGCCAGCAGCCCCGGGGGCATACAGGGAGCGGAGTATGGCTACACCTTC. Based on the CDR3 plus reference TRBV5-4 and TRBJ1-2, the full variable domain is ETGVTQSPTHLIKTRGQQVTLRCSSQSGHNTVSWYQQALGQGPQFIFQYYREEENGRGNFPPRFSGLQFPNYSSELNVNALELDDSALYLCASSPGGIQGAEYGYTFGSGTRLTVV.

This chain links TRBV5-5 with TRBJ2-1; D possibly matches TRBD1 or TRBD2 (5 bases each). The CDR3 contains 14 residues. V lost 6 bases and J lost 10, with 20 bases in between. Germline CDR1 SGHKS, CDR2 YYEKEE (reference sequence). The DNA of the CDR3 is TGTGCCAGCACCCTCAGTGGGGGACGAGAGGAGCAGTTCTTC. It translates to CASTLSGGREEQFF.

The rearrangement joins TRBV6-5 to TRBJ1-5; TRBD1 aligns across 7 bases. The CDR3 length is 15 residues. V shed 6 bases and J 4 bases; nucleotides not matched to a gene: 9. Germline lookup yields CDR1 MNHEY and CDR2 SVGAGI. CDR3 residues: CASRTNQGENQPQHF. The CDR3, as DNA: TGTGCCAGCAGAACGAATCAGGGGGAGAATCAGCCCCAGCATTTT.

The gene calls are TRBV27 and TRBJ1-1; D is unclear. V was shortened by 4 bases and J by 1 base, with 13 bases between the two germline ends. The CDR3 covers 15 residues. The germline CDR1 and CDR2 sequences are MNHEY and SMNVEV (reference sequence). The CDR3 reads CASSSFDIPNTEAFF. CDR3 coding DNA: TGTGCCAGCAGTTCCTTCGACATCCCGAACACTGAAGCTTTCTTT.

The genes are TRBV19 and TRBJ2-3; 10 bases map to TRBD2. The V gene end was trimmed by 9 bases and the J gene end by 4 bases; junction bases not matched to a gene: 10. The length of the CDR3 is 15 residues. Germline CDR1 and CDR2: LNHDA and SQIVND (reference sequence). CDR3 nucleotides: TGTGCCAGCACCTCTAGCGGGAGTGAGGCAGATACGCAGTATTTT. Its protein is CASTSSGSEADTQYF.

The V and J genes are TRBV11-2 and TRBJ2-1, with 10 bases aligning to TRBD2. The trim removed 1 base at V and 4 bases at J, leaving 4 bases unmatched. Germline V lookup: CDR1 SGHAT, CDR2 FQNNGV. CDR3 size: 16 residues. CDR3 DNA: TGTGCCAGCAGCTTAGCTCGGACTAGCGGATACAATGAGCAGTTCTTC. It yields the protein CASSLARTSGYNEQFF. Based on the CDR3 plus reference TRBV11-2 and TRBJ2-1, the full variable domain is EAGVAQSPRYKIIEKRQSVAFWCNPISGHATLYWYQQILGQGPKLLIQFQNNGVVDDSQLPKDRFSAERLKGVDSTLKIQPAKLEDSAVYLCASSLARTSGYNEQFFGPGTRLTVL.

This chain uses TRBV29-1 with TRBJ2-1; 8 bases fit TRBD2. This CDR3 is built from 12 residues. Germline V gene lookup returns CDR1 SQVTM and CDR2 ANQGSEA. The V and J ends lost 4 bases and 6 bases, in that order; junction bases with no gene match: 2. CDR3 region: CSVGGGPNEQFF. Here the CDR3 DNA reads TGCAGCGTTGGCGGGGGGCCCAATGAGCAGTTCTTC.

This clone was detected once. The V gene is TRBV4-1, the J gene TRBJ1-4; D gene uncertain. Trimming cost V 4 bases and J 4 bases, with 13 bases left between them. The germline V gene has CDR1 MGHRA and CDR2 YSYEKL. The CDR3 runs to 15 residues. CDR3: CASSPRVAGNEKLFF. CDR3 coding DNA: TGCGCCAGCAGCCCCCGCGTCGCAGGTAATGAAAAACTGTTTTTT.

This clone was counted a single time. The chain combines TRBV4-2 with TRBJ2-1; 8 bases are shared with TRBD2. The CDR3 consists of 12 residues. Germline CDR1 reads LGHNA; CDR2 reads YNFKEQ. Trimming at V came to 4 bases and at J to 10 bases, leaving 3 bases not matched to a gene. The CDR3: CASSPGGREQFF. The CDR3 nucleotides read TGTGCCAGCAGCCCGGGGGGGAGAGAGCAGTTCTTC.

The V call is TRBV29-1, the J call TRBJ2-5; 7 bases are a match to TRBD1. V dropped 6 bases and J dropped 6; count of bases not matched to a gene: 7. The germline V gene has CDR1 SQVTM and CDR2 ANQGSEA. The CDR3 is 12 residues long. The CDR3 is CSVVTGWKTQYF. The CDR3 coding sequence is TGCAGCGTCGTGACAGGGTGGAAGACCCAGTACTTC.

This chain uses TRBV5-4 with TRBJ2-3; 7 bases line up with TRBD2. The V gene end was trimmed by 7 bases and the J gene end by 3 bases; junction bases not matched to a gene: 2. Germline V gives CDR1 SGHNT, CDR2 YYREEE (reference sequence). The CDR3 totals 12 residues. In DNA form, the CDR3 reads TGTGCCAGCGCTAGCGGAACAGATACGCAGTATTTT. Protein product: CASASGTDTQYF.

This sequence joins TRBV7-2 and TRBJ2-3, with TRBD2 matching over 9 bases. CDR3 length equals 15 residues. Germline trimming cut 6 bases from V and 6 bases from J; bases unmatched to any gene: 10. Germline loops: CDR1 SGHTA, CDR2 FQGNSA. CDR3 in amino acids: CASRPPGLALDTQYF. The DNA of the CDR3 is TGTGCCAGCAGACCCCCGGGACTAGCTCTGGATACGCAGTATTTT.

The chain is built from TRBV28 and TRBJ2-7; D is ambiguous. Germline CDR1 is MDHEN and CDR2 is SYDVKM. V shed 4 bases and J shed 0 bases, with 13 bases lying between them. The CDR3 runs 15 residues. The DNA of the CDR3 is TGTGCCAGCAGTTCGACCTCTAGATTCTCCTACGAGCAGTACTTC. Residues: CASSSTSRFSYEQYF.

As to this clone: Its ends do not fully match the called genes, so a read error is possible. V and J are TRBV6-5 and TRBJ2-4; D possibly matches TRBD1 or TRBD2 (5 bases each). CDR1 MNHEY and CDR2 SVGAGI come from the germline V gene. The length of the CDR3 is 15 residues. The DNA for the CDR3 is TGTGCCAGCAGTTACTCGAGTACGGGGCAGGGACGCTCTCACTTC. Its translation: CASSYSSTGQGRSHF.

This chain joins TRBV14 and TRBJ2-1; TRBD2 matches at 12 bases. Germline V gene lookup returns CDR1 SGHDN and CDR2 FVKESK. After removal of 5 bases from V and 12 bases from J, the junction contained 11 bases not matched to a gene. The CDR3 sequence is 15 residues long. Here the CDR3 reads CASSSSGGAFYLQFF. The CDR3 region has the DNA TGTGCCAGCAGCTCTAGCGGGGGGGCATTTTATTTGCAGTTCTTC.

The chain uses TRBV27 and TRBJ1-1; D not certain. V was trimmed by 7 bases and J by 1 base, leaving 22 bases between them. The CDR3 is made up of 17 amino acids. Germline lookup yields CDR1 MNHEY and CDR2 SMNVEV (reference sequence). This CDR3 reads CASTPWGTAGGNTEAFF. The CDR3 DNA reads TGTGCCAGCACTCCTTGGGGAACAGCGGGTGGGAACACTGAAGCTTTCTTT.

The chain employs TRBV28 and TRBJ2-7; D is possibly TRBD1 or TRBD2 (6 bases each). The CDR3 contains 14 residues. Trimming removed 6 bases from V and 4 bases from J, with 16 bases in between. The germline CDR1 and CDR2 sequences are MDHEN and SYDVKM. CDR3 sequence (DNA): TGTGCCAGCAGCCCCCGAGGGGGGCCGTACGAGCAGTACTTC. Translating gives CASSPRGGPYEQYF.

The genes are TRBV11-2 and TRBJ2-2; D unresolved. V was pared by 1 base and J by 1 base, with 7 bases between. This CDR3 has 15 amino acids. CDR1 and CDR2 from the germline V gene are SGHAT and FQNNGV. The CDR3 DNA follows: TGTGCCAGCAGCTTAGGACCCAAGAACACCGGGGAGCTGTTTTTT. This translates into CASSLGPKNTGELFF.

V and J are TRBV5-1 and TRBJ2-7; TRBD1 agrees at 7 bases. J lost 4 bases, V lost 2 bases, and 3 bases had no gene match. Germline CDR1 SGHRS, CDR2 YFSETQ. This CDR3 comprises 13 residues. CDR3 region: CASSFGTAYEQYF. CDR3 nucleotide sequence: TGCGCCAGCAGCTTCGGGACAGCTTACGAGCAGTACTTC.

This rearrangement joins TRBV5-1 to TRBJ2-5; D is possibly TRBD1 (6 bases). The CDR3 consists of 14 residues. Germline assignment: CDR1 SGHRS and CDR2 YFSETQ. Between the trimmed V and J ends, which lost 6 bases and 0 bases, there was a span of 12 bases. The DNA for the CDR3 is TGCGCCAGCACCCAAACAGGGTACCAAGAGACCCAGTACTTC. Its translation: CASTQTGYQETQYF.

This clone was counted between two and nine times. The DNA of the CDR3 is TGCGCCAGCAGCTTGGGGGTGGTCTACGAGCAGTACTTC. It translates to CASSLGVVYEQYF. V and J are TRBV5-1 and TRBJ2-7; no reliable D call. The CDR3 is made up of 13 amino acids. Germline V gives CDR1 SGHRS, CDR2 YFSETQ. The V gene lost 0 bases and the J gene lost 3 bases, with 7 bases spanning the gap.